This T cell receptor (beta chain) is from a study of T cell repertoires in cytomegalovirus infection. The germline V gene encodes CDR1 MNHEY and CDR2 SMNVEV (reference sequence). The V end was cut by 5 bases, the J end by 5 bases, with 15 bases between. This CDR3 has 14 amino acids. MiXCR, run by TCRdb on the reads, gives a single entry per CDR3 protein. Found here are roughly 230,000 distinct CDR3 sequences, 5% to 8.5% of them singletons; the top ten hold 5.5% to 8%. This TCR was recovered from a human donor in good health (CMV status not recorded). Some clones in this sample may be carry-over from other donors' samples. The rearrangement links TRBV27 to TRBJ2-5, with D possibly matching TRBD1 (6 bases). Sequenced: PBMCs. Here the CDR3 DNA reads TGTGCCAGCAGTCCGGGGACAAGACAGGAGACCCAGTACTTC. Translation gives CASSPGTRQETQYF.